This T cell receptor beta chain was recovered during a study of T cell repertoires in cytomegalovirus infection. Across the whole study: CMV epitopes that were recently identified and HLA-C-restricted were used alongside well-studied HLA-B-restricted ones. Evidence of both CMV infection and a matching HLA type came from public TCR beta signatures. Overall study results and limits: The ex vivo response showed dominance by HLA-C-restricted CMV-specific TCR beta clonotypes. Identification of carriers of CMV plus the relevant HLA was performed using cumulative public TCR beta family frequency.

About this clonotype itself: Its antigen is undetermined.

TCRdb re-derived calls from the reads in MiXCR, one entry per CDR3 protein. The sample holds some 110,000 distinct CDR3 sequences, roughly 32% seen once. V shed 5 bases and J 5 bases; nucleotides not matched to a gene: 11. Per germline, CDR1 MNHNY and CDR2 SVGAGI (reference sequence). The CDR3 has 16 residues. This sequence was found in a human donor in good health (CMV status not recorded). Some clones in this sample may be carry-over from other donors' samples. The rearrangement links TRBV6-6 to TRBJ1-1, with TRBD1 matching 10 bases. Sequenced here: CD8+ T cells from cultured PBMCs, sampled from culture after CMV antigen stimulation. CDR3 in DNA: TGTGCCAGCAGTACGATTCGACAGGGGGCGCGGACTGAAGCTTTCTTT. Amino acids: CASSTIRQGARTEAFF.